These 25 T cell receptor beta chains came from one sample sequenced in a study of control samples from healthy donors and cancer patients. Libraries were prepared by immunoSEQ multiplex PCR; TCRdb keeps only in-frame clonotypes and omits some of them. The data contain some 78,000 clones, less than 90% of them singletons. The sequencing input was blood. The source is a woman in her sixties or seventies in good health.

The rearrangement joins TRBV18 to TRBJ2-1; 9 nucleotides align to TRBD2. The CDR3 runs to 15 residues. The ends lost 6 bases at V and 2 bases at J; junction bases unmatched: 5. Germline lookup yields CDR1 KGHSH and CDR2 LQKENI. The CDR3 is CASSQAGGAYNEQFF. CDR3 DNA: TGTGCCAGCTCCCAAGCGGGAGGCGCCTACAATGAGCAGTTCTTC.

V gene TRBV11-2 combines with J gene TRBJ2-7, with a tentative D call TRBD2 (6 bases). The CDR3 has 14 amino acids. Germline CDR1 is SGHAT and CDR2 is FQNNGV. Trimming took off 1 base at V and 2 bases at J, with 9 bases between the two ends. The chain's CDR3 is CASSLAGETYEQYF. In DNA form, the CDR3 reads TGTGCCAGCAGCTTAGCGGGGGAAACCTACGAGCAGTACTTC.

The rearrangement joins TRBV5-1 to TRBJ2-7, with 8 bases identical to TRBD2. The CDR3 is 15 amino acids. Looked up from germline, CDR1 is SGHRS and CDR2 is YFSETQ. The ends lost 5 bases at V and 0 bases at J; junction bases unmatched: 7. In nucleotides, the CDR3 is TGCGCCAGCAGAACCCTGGCGGGGGGCTCCTACGAGCAGTACTTC. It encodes CASRTLAGGSYEQYF.

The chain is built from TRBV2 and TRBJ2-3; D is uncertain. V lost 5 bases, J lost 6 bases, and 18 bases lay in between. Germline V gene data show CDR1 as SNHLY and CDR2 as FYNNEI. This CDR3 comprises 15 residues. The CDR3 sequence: CASSRQKQVYDTQYF. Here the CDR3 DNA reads TGTGCCAGCAGTCGTCAAAAGCAGGTCTATGATACGCAGTATTTT. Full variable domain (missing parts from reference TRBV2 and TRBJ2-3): EPEVTQTPSHQVTQMGQEVILRCVPISNHLYFYWYRQILGQKVEFLVSFYNNEISEKSEIFDDQFSVERPDGSNFTLKIRSTKLEDSAMYFCASSRQKQVYDTQYFGPGTRLTVL.

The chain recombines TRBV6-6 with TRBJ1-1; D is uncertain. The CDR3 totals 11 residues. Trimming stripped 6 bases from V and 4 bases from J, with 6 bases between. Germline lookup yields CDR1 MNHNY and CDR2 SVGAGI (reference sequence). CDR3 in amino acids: CASSPRTEAFF. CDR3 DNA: TGTGCCAGCAGCCCCCGCACTGAAGCTTTCTTT.

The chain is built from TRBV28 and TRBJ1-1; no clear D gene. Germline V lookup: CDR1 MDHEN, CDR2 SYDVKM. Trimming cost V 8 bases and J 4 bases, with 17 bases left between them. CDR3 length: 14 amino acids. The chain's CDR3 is CASLHPRATTEAFF. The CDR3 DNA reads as TGTGCCAGCCTCCACCCCCGGGCAACCACTGAAGCTTTCTTT.

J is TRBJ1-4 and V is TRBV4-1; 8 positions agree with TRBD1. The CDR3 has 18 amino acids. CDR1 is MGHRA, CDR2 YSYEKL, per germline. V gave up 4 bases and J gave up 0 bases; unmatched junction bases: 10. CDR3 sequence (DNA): TGCGCCAGCAGCCGCGGACAGGGTGGCCACCCAACTAATGAAAAACTGTTTTTT. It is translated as CASSRGQGGHPTNEKLFF.

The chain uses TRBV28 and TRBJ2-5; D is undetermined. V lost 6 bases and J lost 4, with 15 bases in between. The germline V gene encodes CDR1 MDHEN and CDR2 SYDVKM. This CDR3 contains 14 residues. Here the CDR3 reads CASRPPGQRETQYF. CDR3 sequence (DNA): TGTGCCAGCAGACCCCCTGGGCAGAGAGAGACCCAGTACTTC.

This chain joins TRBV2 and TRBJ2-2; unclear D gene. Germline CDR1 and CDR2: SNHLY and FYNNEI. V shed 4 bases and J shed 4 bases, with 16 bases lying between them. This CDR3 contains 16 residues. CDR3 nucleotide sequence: TGTGCCAGCAGTGTTGGCAGAGGCCGGAGCACCGGGGAGCTGTTTTTT. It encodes CASSVGRGRSTGELFF.

The CDR3 sequence: CASSFNRGAGEVENQPQHF. CDR3 coding DNA: TGTGCCAGCAGTTTCAACCGAGGGGCGGGGGAAGTCGAAAATCAGCCCCAGCATTTT. The rearrangement joins TRBV28 to TRBJ1-5; tentative D call: TRBD1 (5 bases). This CDR3 has 19 amino acids. With 3 bases removed from V and 4 bases from J, the gap between germline ends came to 25 bases. Germline V gene lookup returns CDR1 MDHEN and CDR2 SYDVKM.

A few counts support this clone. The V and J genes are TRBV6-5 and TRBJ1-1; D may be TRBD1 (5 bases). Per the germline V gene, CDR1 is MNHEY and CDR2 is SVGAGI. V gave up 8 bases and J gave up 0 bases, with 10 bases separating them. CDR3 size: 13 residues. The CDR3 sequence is CASLGGLNTEAFF. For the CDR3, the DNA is TGTGCCAGCTTGGGGGGTTTGAACACTGAAGCTTTCTTT.

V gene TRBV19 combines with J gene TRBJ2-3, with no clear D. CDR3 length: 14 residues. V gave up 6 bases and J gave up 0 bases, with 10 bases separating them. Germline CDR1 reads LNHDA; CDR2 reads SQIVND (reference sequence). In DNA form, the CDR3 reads TGTGCCAGTAGCCAAGGTCGTAGCACAGATACGCAGTATTTT. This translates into CASSQGRSTDTQYF.

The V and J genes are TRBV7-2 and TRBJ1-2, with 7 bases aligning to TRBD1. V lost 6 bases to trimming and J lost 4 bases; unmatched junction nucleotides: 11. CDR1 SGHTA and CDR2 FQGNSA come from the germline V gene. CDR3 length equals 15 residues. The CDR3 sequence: CASRSTGVFFYGYTF. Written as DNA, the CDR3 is TGTGCCAGCAGGTCTACAGGGGTCTTTTTCTATGGCTACACCTTC.

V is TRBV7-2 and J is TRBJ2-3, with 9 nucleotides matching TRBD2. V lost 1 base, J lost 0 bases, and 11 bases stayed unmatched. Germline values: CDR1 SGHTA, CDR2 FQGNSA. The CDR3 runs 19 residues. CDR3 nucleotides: TGTGCCAGCAGCTTAGACCTAGCGGGGTTCGACGCTAGCACAGATACGCAGTATTTT. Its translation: CASSLDLAGFDASTDTQYF.

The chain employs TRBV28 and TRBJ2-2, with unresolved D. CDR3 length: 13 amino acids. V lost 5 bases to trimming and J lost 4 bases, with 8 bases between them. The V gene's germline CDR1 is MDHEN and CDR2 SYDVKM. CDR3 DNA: TGTGCCAGCAGTGTCAGGCGCACCGGGGAGCTGTTTTTT. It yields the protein CASSVRRTGELFF.

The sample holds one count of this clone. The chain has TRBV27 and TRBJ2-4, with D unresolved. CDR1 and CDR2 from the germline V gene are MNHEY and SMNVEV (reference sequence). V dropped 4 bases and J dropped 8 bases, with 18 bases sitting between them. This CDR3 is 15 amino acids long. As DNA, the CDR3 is TGTGCCAGCAGTTACCGGGCCCCTCCTTTGGACATTCAGTACTTC. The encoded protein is CASSYRAPPLDIQYF.

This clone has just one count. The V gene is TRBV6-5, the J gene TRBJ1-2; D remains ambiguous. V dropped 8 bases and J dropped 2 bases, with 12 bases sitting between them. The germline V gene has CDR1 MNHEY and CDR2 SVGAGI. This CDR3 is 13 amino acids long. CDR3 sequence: CASPAGANYGYTF. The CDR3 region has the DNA TGTGCCAGCCCGGCAGGAGCAAACTATGGCTACACCTTC.

CDR3 bases: TGTGCCAGAACCAAGTCAGGGTATCAGCCCCAGCATTTT. Amino acid sequence: CARTKSGYQPQHF. The chain combines TRBV7-5 with TRBJ1-5; the D segment call TRBD1 is taken from the table without a DNA check. TRBV7-5 is classified as a pseudogene. The CDR3 is made up of 13 amino acids.

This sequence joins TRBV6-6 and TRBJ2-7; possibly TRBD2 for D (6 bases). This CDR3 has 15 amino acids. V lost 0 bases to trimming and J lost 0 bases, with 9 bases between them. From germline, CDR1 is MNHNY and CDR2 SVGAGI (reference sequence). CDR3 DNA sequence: TGTGCCAGCAGTTACTCTCGGGGGAGCTCCTACGAGCAGTACTTC. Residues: CASSYSRGSSYEQYF.

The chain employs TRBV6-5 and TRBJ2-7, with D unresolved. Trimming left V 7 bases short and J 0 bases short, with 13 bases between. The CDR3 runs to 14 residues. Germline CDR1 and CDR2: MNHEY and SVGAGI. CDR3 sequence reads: CASTPMGLSYEQYF. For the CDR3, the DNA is TGTGCCAGCACCCCTATGGGCCTCTCCTACGAGCAGTACTTC.

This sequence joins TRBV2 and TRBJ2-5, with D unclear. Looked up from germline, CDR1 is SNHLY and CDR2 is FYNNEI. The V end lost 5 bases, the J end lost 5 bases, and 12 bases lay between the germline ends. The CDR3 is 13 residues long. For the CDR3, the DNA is TGTGCCAGCAGTTATACAGAAGGGGAGACCCAGTACTTC. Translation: CASSYTEGETQYF.

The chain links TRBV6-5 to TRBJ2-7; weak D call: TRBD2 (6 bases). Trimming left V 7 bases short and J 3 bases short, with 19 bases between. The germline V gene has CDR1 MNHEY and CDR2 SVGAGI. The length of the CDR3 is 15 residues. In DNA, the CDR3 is TGTGCCAGCACCCACGAGGAGGGAACGGTCTACGAGCAGTACTTC. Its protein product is CASTHEEGTVYEQYF.

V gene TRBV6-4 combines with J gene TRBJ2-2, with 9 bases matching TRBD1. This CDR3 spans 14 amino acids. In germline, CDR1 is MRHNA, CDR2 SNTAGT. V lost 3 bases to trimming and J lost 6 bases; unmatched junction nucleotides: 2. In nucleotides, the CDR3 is TGTGCCAGCAGTGAAGACAGGGGGGCCGGGGAGCTGTTTTTT. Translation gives CASSEDRGAGELFF.

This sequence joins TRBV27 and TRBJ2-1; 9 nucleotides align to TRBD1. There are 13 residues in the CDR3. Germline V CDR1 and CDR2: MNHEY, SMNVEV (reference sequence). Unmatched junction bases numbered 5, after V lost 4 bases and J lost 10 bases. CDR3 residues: CASSWGQGQEQFF. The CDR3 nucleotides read TGTGCCAGCAGTTGGGGACAGGGTCAGGAGCAGTTCTTC.

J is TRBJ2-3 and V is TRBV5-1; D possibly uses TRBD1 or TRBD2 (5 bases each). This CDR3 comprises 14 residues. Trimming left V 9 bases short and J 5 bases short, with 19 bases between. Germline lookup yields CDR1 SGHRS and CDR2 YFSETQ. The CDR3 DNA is TGCGCCACCCGACCGGGACGGTGGGAAGATACGCAGTATTTT. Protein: CATRPGRWEDTQYF.